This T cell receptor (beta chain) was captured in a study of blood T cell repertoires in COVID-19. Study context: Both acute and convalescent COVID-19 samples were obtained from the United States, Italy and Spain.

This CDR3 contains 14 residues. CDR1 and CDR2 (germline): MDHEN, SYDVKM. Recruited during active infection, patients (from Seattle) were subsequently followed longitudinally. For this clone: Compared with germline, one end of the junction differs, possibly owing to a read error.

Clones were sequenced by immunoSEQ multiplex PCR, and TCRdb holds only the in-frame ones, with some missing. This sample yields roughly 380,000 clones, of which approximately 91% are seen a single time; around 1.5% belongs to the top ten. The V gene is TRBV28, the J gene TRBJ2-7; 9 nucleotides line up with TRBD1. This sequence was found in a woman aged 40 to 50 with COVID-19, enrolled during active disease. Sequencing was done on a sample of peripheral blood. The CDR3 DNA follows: TGTGCCAGCCGACGAACAGGGGGCTCCGACGAGCAGTACTTC. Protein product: CASRRTGGSDEQYF.